Listed below are T cell receptor beta chains from one sample, sequenced in a study of PD-1 blockade in classical Hodgkin lymphoma. TCRdb's table, derived via immunoSEQ multiplex PCR, lists solely in-frame clones and lacks some. Of 70,000 or so clones listed, over 90% are singletons. Sequenced input: peripheral blood mononuclear cells (PBMCs). These receptor sequences come from a human donor with classical Hodgkin lymphoma. CDR3s include the opening cysteine and the closing phenylalanine or tryptophan. Fields, in order: V gene, D gene, J gene, CDR3 length, clone size, CDR3 protein, CDR3 DNA. A D gene is named only where the DNA matches it firmly. Size values are once, few and many counts, or a class for expanded clones, and some rows have none.

V: TRBV5-4
D: NA
J: TRBJ2-3
length: 15
size: NA
CDR3: CASSLGGGPTDTQYF
DNA: TGTGCCAGCAGCTTGGGAGGGGGTCCCACAGATACGCAGTATTTT

V: TRBV5-1
D: TRBD2
J: TRBJ2-1
length: 17
size: NA
CDR3: CASSLDRAGLHYNEQFF
DNA: TGCGCCAGCAGCTTGGATAGAGCGGGGCTACACTACAATGAGCAGTTCTTC

V: TRBV4-2
D: NA
J: TRBJ2-6
length: 16
size: NA
CDR3: CASSQDTGSGANVLTF
DNA: TGTGCCAGCAGCCAAGACACAGGGTCGGGGGCCAACGTCCTGACTTTC

V: TRBV2
D: NA
J: TRBJ1-2
length: 13
size: NA
CDR3: CASKVGETYGYTF
DNA: TGTGCCAGCAAGGTAGGAGAGACCTATGGCTACACCTTC

V: TRBV5-4
D: TRBD2
J: TRBJ2-7
length: 15
size: NA
CDR3: CASSVKLAGGGEQYF
DNA: TGTGCCAGCAGCGTGAAACTAGCGGGAGGTGGGGAGCAGTACTTC

V: TRBV7-8
D: TRBD1
J: TRBJ1-5
length: 13
size: NA
CDR3: CASRGQGDQPQHF
DNA: TGTGCCAGCCGAGGACAGGGGGATCAGCCCCAGCATTTT

V: TRBV2
D: NA
J: TRBJ2-3
length: 15
size: NA
CDR3: CASSVMAGSTDTQYF
DNA: TGTGCCAGCAGTGTTATGGCGGGTAGCACAGATACGCAGTATTTT

V: TRBV15
D: NA
J: TRBJ2-7
length: 14
size: NA
CDR3: CATSRDPRDYEQYF
DNA: TGTGCCACCAGCAGAGATCCAAGGGATTACGAGCAGTACTTC

V: TRBV5-1
D: TRBD1
J: TRBJ2-7
length: 14
size: NA
CDR3: CASSLGGTVSEQYF
DNA: TGCGCCAGCAGCTTGGGGGGGACAGTTAGCGAGCAGTACTTC

V: TRBV21-1
D: NA
J: TRBJ2-5
length: 18
size: NA
CDR3: CASSNSIPRGQNQETQYF
DNA: TGTGCCAGCAGCAACTCGATCCCCAGGGGACAGAACCAAGAGACCCAGTACTTC

V: TRBV7-9
D: NA
J: TRBJ2-2
length: 14
size: NA
CDR3: CASSRTLNTGELFF
DNA: TGTGCCAGCAGCCGTACTTTAAACACCGGGGAGCTGTTTTTT

V: TRBV5-6
D: TRBD1
J: TRBJ2-7
length: 17
size: NA
CDR3: CASSFIPGQGLPHEQYF
DNA: TGTGCCAGCAGCTTCATACCGGGACAGGGTCTTCCCCACGAGCAGTACTTC

V: TRBV14
D: NA
J: TRBJ2-7
length: 12
size: NA
CDR3: CASSQVVYEQYF
DNA: TGTGCCAGCAGCCAAGTTGTCTACGAGCAGTACTTC

V: TRBV2
D: NA
J: TRBJ1-1
length: 11
size: NA
CDR3: CASLGHTEAFF
DNA: TGTGCCAGCCTTGGGCACACTGAAGCTTTCTTT

V: TRBV10-1
D: TRBD1
J: TRBJ1-1
length: 12
size: NA
CDR3: CASSEGQGYAFF
DNA: TGCGCCAGCAGTGAAGGACAGGGTTACGCTTTCTTT

V: TRBV28
D: NA
J: TRBJ2-2
length: 13
size: NA
CDR3: CASSLRTPGELFF
DNA: TGTGCCAGCAGTTTACGGACTCCCGGGGAGCTGTTTTTT

V: TRBV5-1
D: NA
J: TRBJ2-3
length: 13
size: NA
CDR3: CASSLAGEDTQYF
DNA: TGCGCCAGCAGCTTGGCGGGGGAAGATACGCAGTATTTT

V: TRBV28
D: NA
J: TRBJ2-2
length: 12
size: once
CDR3: CASSDSTGELFF
DNA: TGTGCCAGTTCCGACAGCACCGGGGAGCTGTTTTTT

V: TRBV27
D: NA
J: TRBJ2-6
length: 17
size: once
CDR3: CASTTRGTTSGANVLTF
DNA: TGTGCCAGCACCACGAGGGGGACTACCTCTGGGGCCAACGTCCTGACTTTC

V: TRBV10-3
D: NA
J: TRBJ1-2
length: 15
size: NA
CDR3: CAISERALSGSGYTF
DNA: TGTGCCATCAGTGAGAGAGCCTTAAGCGGATCTGGCTACACCTTC

V: TRBV9
D: NA
J: TRBJ2-3
length: 15
size: NA
CDR3: CASSISGLSTDTQYF
DNA: TGTGCCAGCAGCATTAGCGGACTCTCAACAGATACGCAGTATTTT

V: TRBV2
D: TRBD1
J: TRBJ2-5
length: 13
size: NA
CDR3: CASSRDRQETQYF
DNA: TGTGCCAGCAGCCGGGACAGACAAGAGACCCAGTACTTC

V: TRBV11-2
D: NA
J: TRBJ1-1
length: 15
size: once
CDR3: CASSFLGRASTEAFF
DNA: TGTGCCAGCAGCTTTCTTGGACGGGCCAGCACTGAAGCTTTCTTT

V: TRBV4-1
D: NA
J: TRBJ1-1
length: 13
size: NA
CDR3: CASSQAQLSEAFF
DNA: TGCGCCAGCAGCCAGGCCCAGTTGTCTGAAGCTTTCTTT

V: TRBV18
D: NA
J: TRBJ1-1
length: 15
size: NA
CDR3: CASSPGSRMNTEAFF
DNA: TGTGCCAGCTCACCAGGCAGTCGAATGAACACTGAAGCTTTCTTT

V: TRBV27
D: NA
J: TRBJ1-3
length: 13
size: NA
CDR3: CASSLSGGNTIYF
DNA: TGTGCCAGCAGTTTGTCCGGAGGAAACACCATATATTTT

V: TRBV14
D: NA
J: TRBJ1-5
length: 13
size: once
CDR3: CASSQNLGAPQHF
DNA: TGTGCCAGCAGCCAAAACCTTGGGGCGCCCCAGCATTTT

V: TRBV10-3
D: NA
J: TRBJ2-2
length: 14
size: NA
CDR3: CAISPSQGPGELFF
DNA: TGTGCCATCAGCCCCTCGCAGGGTCCCGGGGAGCTGTTTTTT

V: TRBV4-2
D: NA
J: TRBJ1-1
length: 16
size: NA
CDR3: CASSQDGGRLDTEAFF
DNA: TGTGCCAGCAGCCAAGATGGGGGGAGATTGGACACTGAAGCTTTCTTT

V: TRBV11-2
D: TRBD1
J: TRBJ1-1
length: 13
size: NA
CDR3: CASSSGQPTEAFF
DNA: TGTGCCAGCAGCTCGGGACAGCCCACTGAAGCTTTCTTT

V: TRBV19
D: TRBD2
J: TRBJ2-7
length: 15
size: NA
CDR3: CASSYGLAGTYEQYF
DNA: TGTGCCAGTAGCTACGGACTAGCGGGAACCTACGAGCAGTACTTC

V: TRBV29-1
D: NA
J: TRBJ1-2
length: 13
size: NA
CDR3: CSLTTDGYYGYTF
DNA: TGCAGCCTGACTACGGACGGGTACTATGGCTACACCTTC

V: TRBV15
D: TRBD1
J: TRBJ2-5
length: 18
size: NA
CDR3: CATSRDPPGQGILETQYF
DNA: TGTGCCACCAGCAGAGATCCGCCGGGACAGGGGATTTTGGAGACCCAGTACTTC

V: TRBV7-6
D: NA
J: TRBJ2-1
length: 15
size: NA
CDR3: CASSLAQGAYPEQFF
DNA: TGTGCCAGCAGCTTAGCTCAGGGTGCCTACCCAGAGCAGTTCTTC

V: TRBV7-9
D: NA
J: TRBJ1-1
length: 14
size: NA
CDR3: CASSLGGLRTEAFF
DNA: TGTGCCAGCAGCTTAGGTGGATTGAGGACTGAAGCTTTCTTT

V: TRBV6-5
D: NA
J: TRBJ1-2
length: 15
size: NA
CDR3: CASSYSWRGVYGYTF
DNA: TGTGCCAGCAGTTACTCATGGAGAGGGGTCTATGGCTACACCTTC

V: TRBV18
D: TRBD1
J: TRBJ2-6
length: 19
size: NA
CDR3: CASSPSGQNLDSGANVLTF
DNA: TGTGCCAGCTCACCTTCGGGACAGAACCTGGACTCTGGGGCCAACGTCCTGACTTTC

V: TRBV21-1
D: NA
J: TRBJ2-5
length: 17
size: once
CDR3: CASSILGPSGGLETQYF
DNA: TGTGCCAGCAGCATATTGGGACCTAGCGGGGGTCTTGAGACCCAGTACTTC

V: TRBV10-2
D: NA
J: TRBJ1-2
length: 15
size: NA
CDR3: CASTQRAGESYGYTF
DNA: TGCGCCAGCACCCAGAGGGCAGGGGAGAGCTATGGCTACACCTTC

V: TRBV28
D: NA
J: TRBJ2-7
length: 16
size: NA
CDR3: CASSIPYGQGGYEQYF
DNA: TGTGCCAGCAGTATACCCTACGGGCAGGGGGGTTACGAGCAGTACTTC

V: TRBV11-2
D: NA
J: TRBJ2-7
length: 12
size: NA
CDR3: CASSLGTYEQYF
DNA: TGTGCCAGCAGTCTAGGCACCTACGAGCAGTACTTC

V: TRBV7-2
D: NA
J: TRBJ2-2
length: 13
size: NA
CDR3: CASRGERAGELFF
DNA: TGTGCCAGCAGGGGGGAGAGGGCCGGGGAGCTGTTTTTT

V: TRBV5-1
D: NA
J: TRBJ1-1
length: 14
size: once
CDR3: CASIPDSLNTEAFF
DNA: TGCGCCAGCATCCCCGATTCCTTGAACACTGAAGCTTTCTTT

V: TRBV18
D: NA
J: TRBJ2-5
length: 14
size: NA
CDR3: CASSPPIIQETQYF
DNA: TGTGCCAGCTCACCACCAATTATACAAGAGACCCAGTACTTC

V: TRBV5-1
D: NA
J: TRBJ2-7
length: 17
size: NA
CDR3: CASSLASGALSSYEQYF
DNA: TGCGCCAGCAGCTTGGCTTCAGGGGCACTGAGTTCCTACGAGCAGTACTTC

V: TRBV5-1
D: NA
J: TRBJ2-4
length: 13
size: NA
CDR3: CASSRGISDIQYF
DNA: TGCGCCAGCAGCCGGGGTATTTCGGACATTCAGTACTTC

V: TRBV7-9
D: NA
J: TRBJ2-7
length: 16
size: NA
CDR3: CASSFPITGKSYEQYF
DNA: TGTGCCAGCAGCTTTCCAATAACAGGGAAATCCTACGAGCAGTACTTC

V: TRBV6-6
D: NA
J: TRBJ2-2
length: 14
size: NA
CDR3: CASTAGGNTGELFF
DNA: TGTGCCAGCACCGCCGGGGGTAACACCGGGGAGCTGTTTTTT

V: TRBV4-3
D: NA
J: TRBJ2-7
length: 17
size: once
CDR3: CASSQDLRIGEPYEQYF
DNA: TGCGCCAGCAGCCAAGATTTAAGGATCGGGGAACCCTACGAGCAGTACTTC

V: TRBV7-2
D: NA
J: TRBJ2-5
length: 15
size: NA
CDR3: CASKATASLGETQYF
DNA: TGTGCCAGCAAGGCGACAGCGAGCCTAGGTGAGACCCAGTACTTC

V: TRBV6-5
D: NA
J: TRBJ1-1
length: 13
size: NA
CDR3: CASRGTDYTEAFF
DNA: TGTGCCAGCAGGGGAACAGATTACACTGAAGCTTTCTTT